A single sample gave rise to the 20 T cell receptor beta chains below, sequenced in a study of T cell responses to AZD1222 COVID-19 vaccine. Sequenced by immunoSEQ multiplex PCR; TCRdb stores in-frame clones only, minus some. The data hold 95,000 to 100,000 clones, with 88% observed a single time. The specimen was peripheral blood, collected 28 days after the second AZD1222 dose. These receptors were obtained from an adult who received the AZD1222 COVID-19 vaccine.

This chain uses TRBV2 with TRBJ1-1; weak D call: TRBD1 (6 bases). Trimming removed 6 bases from V and 4 bases from J, with 21 bases in between. CDR1 is SNHLY, CDR2 FYNNEI, per germline. The CDR3 length is 16 residues. Here the CDR3 reads CASSTEQGSVTTEAFF. In nucleotides, the CDR3 is TGTGCCAGCAGCACGGAACAGGGCTCGGTGACCACTGAAGCTTTCTTT.

The chain recombines TRBV23-1 with TRBJ1-2, with unresolved D. TRBV23-1 is filed as an ORF, its function uncertain. V was cut by 1 base and J by 9 bases, with 9 bases left in between. The CDR3 has 12 amino acids. The CDR3 here is CASSQWAPRYTF. The CDR3 nucleotides are TGCGCCAGCAGTCAATGGGCCCCGCGCTACACCTTC.

The chain employs TRBV5-6 and TRBJ1-5, with TRBD1 matching over 8 bases. This CDR3 contains 15 residues. The germline gives CDR1 SGHDT, CDR2 YYEEEE. The V gene end was trimmed by 4 bases and the J gene end by 6 bases; junction bases not matched to a gene: 9. The CDR3 region is CASSIGTGGAQPQHF. CDR3 in DNA: TGTGCCAGCAGCATAGGAACAGGGGGAGCTCAGCCCCAGCATTTT. Full variable domain (rest looked up from reference TRBV5-6 and TRBJ1-5): DAGVTQSPTHLIKTRGQQVTLRCSPKSGHDTVSWYQQALGQGPQFIFQYYEEEERQRGNFPDRFSGHQFPNYSSELNVNALLLGDSALYLCASSIGTGGAQPQHFGDGTRLSIL.

There are a few counts of this clone. The CDR3 spells CASRMFSGTYTDTQYF. The CDR3 nucleotides read TGTGCCAGCCGAATGTTTTCGGGGACCTACACAGATACGCAGTATTTT. The chain has TRBV27 and TRBJ2-3, with D perhaps given as TRBD1 or TRBD2 (5 bases each). The CDR3 runs to 16 residues. Germline-derived CDR1 and CDR2 are MNHEY and SMNVEV (reference sequence). V lost 8 bases to trimming and J lost 2 bases, with 20 bases between them.

The table lists this clone with a count of one. The gene calls are TRBV18 and TRBJ1-5; 7 bases align to TRBD1. Germline V gene lookup returns CDR1 KGHSH and CDR2 LQKENI. This CDR3 is 16 amino acids long. Losses at the gene ends were 4 bases for V and 1 base for J; bases not matched to a gene: 7. The CDR3 sequence is CASSRTSGGSNQPQHF. Here the CDR3 DNA reads TGTGCCAGCTCACGGACCTCAGGGGGAAGCAATCAGCCCCAGCATTTT.

This rearrangement joins TRBV10-2 to TRBJ2-7, with 15 bases aligning to TRBD2. CDR3 length equals 17 residues. Germline V gene lookup returns CDR1 WSHSY and CDR2 SAAADI. The V gene end was trimmed by 3 bases and the J gene end by 3 bases; junction bases not matched to a gene: 6. The CDR3: CASSDEGLAGGDYEQYF. The CDR3 coding sequence is TGCGCCAGCAGTGACGAGGGACTAGCGGGAGGTGACTACGAGCAGTACTTC.

The genes are TRBV24-1 and TRBJ1-5, with D uncertain. The germline V gene has CDR1 KGHDR and CDR2 SFDVKD. There are 16 residues in the CDR3. Between the trimmed V and J ends, which lost 0 bases and 6 bases, there was a span of 14 bases. This CDR3 reads CATSDLDSPRGQPQHF. DNA for the CDR3: TGTGCCACCAGTGATTTGGATTCTCCCCGAGGTCAGCCCCAGCATTTT.

The CDR3 region has the DNA TGTGCCATCAGTGGGACTAGCGGAGACTACGAGCAGTACTTC. Translation gives CAISGTSGDYEQYF. The chain links TRBV10-3 to TRBJ2-7, with 10 bases that match TRBD2. CDR1 is ENHRY and CDR2 is SYGVKD in the germline V gene. CDR3 length: 14 amino acids. The ends lost 4 bases at V and 3 bases at J; junction bases unmatched: 3.

The rearrangement uses TRBV27 and TRBJ2-1; 8 bases match TRBD1. The CDR3 runs to 13 residues. J gave up 7 bases and V 7 bases, and 6 bases lay outside the gene matches. Germline values: CDR1 MNHEY, CDR2 SMNVEV (reference sequence). The CDR3 DNA follows: TGTGCCAGCACCCGGACAGGGAGGAATGAGCAGTTCTTC. The encoded protein is CASTRTGRNEQFF.

CDR3 in DNA: TGTGCCAGCAGTTTTAGACTAGCGGGAGGAGCTGGGGCCAACGTCCTGACTTTC. Protein: CASSFRLAGGAGANVLTF. V is TRBV28 and J is TRBJ2-6; 13 nucleotides match TRBD2. The CDR3 runs to 18 residues. Germline V gives CDR1 MDHEN, CDR2 SYDVKM. The trim removed 3 bases at V and 2 bases at J, leaving 4 bases unmatched.

The CDR3 protein is CASSLRTGGSYEQYF. The CDR3 nucleotides are TGCGCCAGCAGCCTACGGACAGGGGGCTCCTACGAGCAGTACTTC. The chain recombines TRBV5-1 with TRBJ2-7; 10 bases line up with TRBD1. V was pared by 4 bases and J by 0 bases, with 4 bases of the junction left unmatched. Germline loops: CDR1 SGHRS, CDR2 YFSETQ. The CDR3 is 15 amino acids.

This chain joins TRBV28 and TRBJ1-5; 8 bases are a match to TRBD1. Germline V gives CDR1 MDHEN, CDR2 SYDVKM. This CDR3 has 16 amino acids. The V and J ends lost 5 bases and 4 bases, in that order; junction bases with no gene match: 10. The CDR3 sequence is CASSTGQGQGNQPQHF. The CDR3 DNA is TGTGCCAGCAGTACCGGACAGGGTCAAGGAAATCAGCCCCAGCATTTT. Combining the CDR3 with reference TRBV28 and TRBJ1-5 gives the whole variable domain DVKVTQSSRYLVKRTGEKVFLECVQDMDHENMFWYRQDPGLGLRLIYFSYDVKMKEKGDIPEGYSVSREKKERFSLILESASTNQTSMYLCASSTGQGQGNQPQHFGDGTRLSIL.

The V call is TRBV20-1, the J call TRBJ1-4, with no clear D. V shed 3 bases and J shed 13 bases, with 12 bases lying between them. The CDR3 consists of 11 residues. The germline gives CDR1 DFQATT, CDR2 SNEGSKA (reference sequence). The CDR3 region has the DNA TGCAGTGCTAGGCTCCCTGAAGGACTGTTTTTT. It specifies CSARLPEGLFF.

This clone turned up a few times. This sequence joins TRBV10-3 and TRBJ1-2; 11 positions match TRBD1. The CDR3 covers 12 residues. V lost 7 bases to trimming and J lost 10 bases; unmatched junction nucleotides: 5. Germline V gives CDR1 ENHRY, CDR2 SYGVKD. Written as DNA, the CDR3 is TGTGCCATCACCTCTGGACAGGGGGCCTACACCTTC. This sequence encodes CAITSGQGAYTF.

In nucleotides, the CDR3 is TGCGCCAGCAGCGGTCCTGGGGTCCGTGAGCAGTTCTTC. Amino acids: CASSGPGVREQFF. V is TRBV5-1 and J is TRBJ2-1; D unclear. The V and J ends lost 4 bases and 9 bases respectively, with 14 bases between them. In germline, CDR1 is SGHRS, CDR2 YFSETQ. The CDR3 has 13 amino acids.

The V call is TRBV9, the J call TRBJ2-7; 9 bases are a match to TRBD2. Per germline, CDR1 SGDLS and CDR2 YYNGEE. V lost 0 bases and J lost 4; bases outside the gene matches: 8. The CDR3 loop spans 16 amino acids. CDR3 bases: TGTGCCAGCAGCGTAGATGCGGGAGGGCCTGTTTACGAGCAGTACTTC. Translated: CASSVDAGGPVYEQYF.

There are a few counts of this clone. The gene calls are TRBV18 and TRBJ2-7; the match to TRBD2 covers 8 bases. Unmatched junction bases numbered 12, after V lost 3 bases and J lost 2 bases. Germline V lookup: CDR1 KGHSH, CDR2 LQKENI. There are 17 residues in the CDR3. The CDR3 nucleotides read TGTGCCAGCTCACCGGGAAGGGGTCTAGCGGGTGCCTACGAGCAGTACTTC. It specifies CASSPGRGLAGAYEQYF.

The CDR3 DNA reads TGTGCCAGCAGTCCACAGAATCAGCCCCAGCATTTT. As protein: CASSPQNQPQHF. The chain has TRBV28 and TRBJ1-5; D not resolved. The CDR3 totals 12 residues. From germline, CDR1 is MDHEN and CDR2 SYDVKM. The germline V and J ends were trimmed by 5 bases and 4 bases, with 6 bases remaining between them.

The chain couples TRBV7-2 to TRBJ2-1, with TRBD1 matching over 8 bases. V trimming: 5 bases; J trimming: 6 bases; junction bases outside the gene matches: 15. The CDR3 sequence is 17 residues long. The germline CDR1 and CDR2 sequences are SGHTA and FQGNSA. CDR3: CASSMGRGQGFLNEQFF. The CDR3 DNA is TGTGCCAGCAGCATGGGCAGGGGGCAAGGTTTTCTCAATGAGCAGTTCTTC.

V gene TRBV10-3 combines with J gene TRBJ1-1; 10 nucleotides match TRBD1. V shed 2 bases, J shed 5 bases, and the junction held 2 bases outside the gene matches. Germline assignment: CDR1 ENHRY and CDR2 SYGVKD. This CDR3 is built from 14 residues. This CDR3 reads CAISEGTGETEAFF. CDR3 nucleotide sequence: TGTGCCATCAGTGAGGGGACAGGGGAAACTGAAGCTTTCTTT.